The entry below gives a single T cell receptor beta chain sequence along with its context. Its target antigen remains unknown. Base-call qualities are not available, and no considerably larger clone is one nucleotide away. The immunoSEQ Assay, a bias-controlled multiplex PCR, was used to amplify TCRbeta CDR3 regions from genomic DNA. The authors' analysis ran thus. Nucleated cell counts per sample were estimated from amplification of reference gene primers within the assay. To quantify the absolute abundance of each unique TCRbeta CDR3 rearrangement, sequence reads were collapsed and filtered. For each sample, productive Simpson clonality was calculated as the square root of Simpson's diversity index over productive rearrangements. Not all clones reach the TCRdb copy of this immuneACCESS table, which keeps in-frame sequences only. Checked studies attribute under half of the gap to unresolved V genes and leave the rest unexplained. V, J and clone size are those of that table, while D and trimming were read from the DNA. The sample includes 200,000 or so clones, with approximately 82% observed a single time. 6.5% to 7% of the sample is held by the ten biggest clonotypes.

The record originates from a study of blood T cell repertoires in COVID-19 (dated by TCRdb to the early 2020s). About the investigation overall: The collaborator samples originated in the United States, Italy and Spain and spanned the acute and convalescent phases of COVID-19. The prospective study material was composed of cDNA or gDNA derived from T cells, B-cell-depleted T cells, or PBMCs. Deeply sampled blood TCRbeta repertoires from subjects exposed to, actively infected with, or recovered from COVID-19 were included in the dataset. The repertoires were released in a freely available public database intended as a resource for research on the immune response to SARS-CoV-2. The samples were drawn from the first 160 participants of the ongoing ImmuneRACE study and from about 1,200 subjects provided by 6 global collaborators. A de-identified subject ID, COVID-19 status, age in years and sex were almost always included in the sample metadata. HLA class I and class II types, where available, came from metadata supplied by the sample provider rather than from assay-based typing.

The CDR3 goes from the cysteine to the phenylalanine over 15 residues. Only the CDR3 part of the read is kept: 45 bases, read in frame from the first base. V and J lose 2 bases and 8 bases, and a span of 14 bases separates them. The CDR1 and CDR2 encoded by the germline V gene (reference sequence) are SGHNT and YYREEE. Collaborating institutions collected whole blood in K2EDTA tubes following their own protocols. For TCRbeta analysis, collaborator samples were shipped as frozen whole blood, as isolated PBMCs, or as DNA extracted from either sample type. Broad study findings and their caveats: Clinical and demographic metadata were provided uncurated, with the amount varying by source and participant.

The clonotype comes from a human donor with acute or convalescent COVID-19. The donor label of this sample is uncertain. The chain links TRBV5-4 with TRBJ1-6, with the identity of the D gene unclear. Sequencing input: peripheral blood. The DNA is as follows: TGTGCCAGCAGCTTAGGTGGGAGCATGGATTCACCCCTCCACTTT. Its protein reads: CASSLGGSMDSPLHF.